The 22 T cell receptor beta chains below come from one sample, sequenced in a study of blood T cell repertoires in COVID-19. The assay was immunoSEQ multiplex PCR, and TCRdb's table has in-frame clones only and misses some. Among some 170,000 clones, 87% were seen once, and the ten largest hold roughly 1.5%. Sequencing input: peripheral blood. The receptors derive from a woman between 50 and 59 years old with acute or convalescent COVID-19.

V usage is TRBV7-2 and J usage is TRBJ2-1, with 15 bases aligning to TRBD2. J was trimmed by 3 bases and V by 3 bases; bases with no gene match: 6. The CDR3 is 18 residues long. Germline CDR1 reads SGHTA; CDR2 reads FQGNSA. CDR3 in DNA: TGTGCCAGCAGCTTCCCCGGGACTAGCGGGGGGTTCTACAATGAGCAGTTCTTC. Translation gives CASSFPGTSGGFYNEQFF.

This chain connects TRBV19 to TRBJ2-7; a possible D gene is TRBD1 (5 bases). The ends were cut back, 3 bases at V and 6 bases at J, with 12 bases in the middle. In germline, CDR1 is LNHDA, CDR2 SQIVND (reference sequence). This CDR3 has 13 amino acids. The CDR3 protein is CASSIDRSGEQYF. The CDR3 region has the DNA TGTGCCAGTAGTATTGACAGATCTGGCGAGCAGTACTTC.

This sequence joins TRBV2 and TRBJ2-7; a possible D gene is TRBD2 (6 bases). CDR1 is SNHLY and CDR2 is FYNNEI in the germline V gene. V was cut by 6 bases and J by 2 bases, with 8 bases left in between. CDR3 length equals 12 residues. In DNA form, the CDR3 reads TGTGCCAGCAGCGCGGGGCCCTACGAGCAGTACTTC. This sequence encodes CASSAGPYEQYF.

The rearrangement links TRBV21-1 to TRBJ2-5; TRBD2, the table's D call, lacks a check against the DNA. TRBV21-1 is a pseudogene locus. This CDR3 has 21 residues. The CDR3 DNA is TGTGCCAGCAGCAAAGTCCGGGCGACTAGCGGGGGGCCGAAGACCCAAGAGACCCAGTACTTC. Translation gives CASSKVRATSGGPKTQETQYF.

The chain is built from TRBV14 and TRBJ1-2, with TRBD1 matching 12 bases. In germline, CDR1 is SGHDN, CDR2 FVKESK. CDR3 size: 17 residues. Trimming cost V 0 bases and J 2 bases; bases outside gene matches: 4. The CDR3 reads CASSQDIGTGGNYGYTF. CDR3 nucleotides: TGTGCCAGCAGCCAAGATATCGGGACAGGGGGCAACTATGGCTACACCTTC.

This CDR3 is CASSTGNLDGYTF. The CDR3 DNA follows: TGTGCCAGCAGCACAGGGAACCTCGATGGCTACACCTTC. The V and J genes are TRBV7-2 and TRBJ1-2; tentatively, D is TRBD1 (6 bases). Deletions cut 5 bases from V and 6 bases from J, with 13 bases between. There are 13 residues in the CDR3. Germline CDR1 SGHTA, CDR2 FQGNSA.

The chain recombines TRBV5-4 with TRBJ2-1; possibly TRBD1 for D (6 bases). Germline lookup yields CDR1 SGHNT and CDR2 YYREEE (reference sequence). There are 14 residues in the CDR3. V lost 3 bases, J lost 3 bases, and 10 bases lay in between. Written as DNA, the CDR3 is TGTGCCAGCAGCTGGGGGCCGAGCTACAATGAGCAGTTCTTC. It yields the protein CASSWGPSYNEQFF.

The chain carries TRBV7-9 and TRBJ1-6; 11 bases are shared with TRBD1. CDR1 and CDR2 (germline): SEHNR, FQNEAQ (reference sequence). This CDR3 has 14 residues. The ends lost 5 bases at V and 11 bases at J; junction bases unmatched: 5. This CDR3 is CASSPGQGVPPLHF. The CDR3 DNA is TGTGCCAGCAGCCCGGGACAGGGGGTCCCACCCCTCCACTTT. Using reference TRBV7-9 and TRBJ1-6 for the parts outside the CDR3, the full variable domain is DTGVSQNPRHKITKRGQNVTFRCDPISEHNRLYWYRQTLGQGPEFLTYFQNEAQLEKSRLLSDRFSAERPKGSFSTLEIQRTEQGDSAMYLCASSPGQGVPPLHFGNGTRLTVT.

The chain uses TRBV3-1 (or the pseudogene TRBV3-2) and TRBJ2-5; TRBD1 agrees at 7 bases. CDR3 length: 14 amino acids. V was pared by 4 bases and J by 1 base, with 3 bases of the junction left unmatched. CDR1 and CDR2 (germline): LGHDT, YNNKEL (reference sequence). The CDR3 loop reads CASSRQGLQETQYF. As DNA, the CDR3 is TGTGCCAGCAGCCGACAGGGCCTCCAAGAGACCCAGTACTTC.

The CDR3 DNA reads TGTGCCAGCAGCTTAGATACAGGGATTCTCAACGAGCAGTACTTC. Residues: CASSLDTGILNEQYF. The V gene is TRBV7-9, the J gene TRBJ2-7; D is perhaps TRBD1 (6 bases). Trimming cost V 1 base and J 5 bases, with 15 bases left between them. Looked up from germline, CDR1 is SEHNR and CDR2 is FQNEAQ (reference sequence). This CDR3 region has 15 residues.

The gene calls are TRBV11-2 and TRBJ2-1; the match to TRBD2 covers 7 bases. Germline CDR1 reads SGHAT; CDR2 reads FQNNGV. The CDR3 is 15 amino acids. V lost 3 bases, J lost 5 bases, and 7 bases stayed unmatched. CDR3 amino acids: CASSFAGELNNEQFF. CDR3 in DNA: TGTGCCAGCAGCTTCGCGGGGGAACTTAACAATGAGCAGTTCTTC.

This chain connects TRBV18 to TRBJ1-5, with D unclear. Trimming left V 6 bases short and J 7 bases short, with 16 bases between. CDR1 and CDR2 (germline): KGHSH, LQKENI. The CDR3 runs 14 residues. CDR3: CASSPGRSGQPQHF. The CDR3 DNA reads TGTGCCAGCTCGCCCGGGCGGAGCGGGCAGCCCCAGCATTTT.

The chain joins TRBV5-6 to TRBJ1-2, with D maybe TRBD1 (5 bases). Germline V gene lookup returns CDR1 SGHDT and CDR2 YYEEEE. The CDR3 is 13 residues long. V lost 5 bases and J 2 bases, leaving 10 bases between the germline ends. CDR3 residues: CASSPTANYGYTF. CDR3 in DNA: TGTGCCAGCAGTCCGACAGCAAACTATGGCTACACCTTC.

The gene calls are TRBV4-3 and TRBJ1-4; the D gene is possibly TRBD1 (6 bases). This CDR3 region has 15 residues. V lost 1 base and J lost 5, with 11 bases in between. CDR1 and CDR2 (germline): LGHNA, YSLEER. For the CDR3, the DNA is TGCGCCAGCAGCCAAGGAGACAGGAGAAATGAAAAACTGTTTTTT. Residues: CASSQGDRRNEKLFF.

This sequence joins TRBV6-7 and TRBJ2-3, with TRBD1 identical over 7 bases. TRBV6-7 is marked as an open reading frame, function uncertain. CDR3 length: 18 residues. After removal of 0 bases from V and 3 bases from J, the junction contained 12 bases not matched to a gene. In DNA form, the CDR3 reads TGTGCCAGCAGTTACTCCAGGGGGTCCTATTTCATAACAGATACGCAGTATTTT. Protein sequence: CASSYSRGSYFITDTQYF.

V is TRBV19 and J is TRBJ2-4, with D maybe TRBD1 (7 bases). In germline, CDR1 is LNHDA, CDR2 SQIVND (reference sequence). This CDR3 is built from 15 residues. Trimming stripped 3 bases from V and 3 bases from J, with 12 bases between. The DNA for the CDR3 is TGTGCCAGTAGTATTGGTCAGGGGGGCAAAAACATTCAGTACTTC. This sequence encodes CASSIGQGGKNIQYF.

In its sample, this clone was seen a few times. The chain is built from TRBV6-5 and TRBJ1-2, with TRBD1 identical over 8 bases. The V and J ends lost 6 bases and 3 bases, in that order; junction bases with no gene match: 6. The CDR3 is 14 residues long. Germline V gene lookup returns CDR1 MNHEY and CDR2 SVGAGI. CDR3 sequence (DNA): TGTGCCAGCAGATCGGACAGGGCCTACTATGGCTACACCTTC. Amino acid sequence: CASRSDRAYYGYTF.

CDR3 residues: CASSYRTASTDTQYF. The DNA of the CDR3 is TGTGCCAGCAGTTATCGGACAGCTAGCACAGATACGCAGTATTTT. The V call is TRBV27, the J call TRBJ2-3; D possibly corresponds to TRBD1 (6 bases). V lost 4 bases and J lost 0, with 11 bases in between. Germline-derived CDR1 and CDR2 are MNHEY and SMNVEV (reference sequence). This CDR3 has 15 amino acids.

The chain combines TRBV19 with TRBJ1-6; 8 positions match TRBD1. V lost 6 bases, J lost 9 bases, and 7 bases stayed unmatched. Germline V lookup: CDR1 LNHDA, CDR2 SQIVND (reference sequence). The CDR3 covers 14 residues. CDR3 sequence (DNA): TGTGCCAGTAGGGTGACAGGGGAGAGTTCACCCCTCCACTTT. Residues: CASRVTGESSPLHF.

The rearrangement joins TRBV29-1 to TRBJ2-3, with 8 bases matching TRBD1. The germline gives CDR1 SQVTM, CDR2 ANQGSEA. After removal of 5 bases from V and 5 bases from J, the junction contained 9 bases not matched to a gene. The CDR3 runs 14 residues. CDR3 nucleotides: TGCAGCGTTCTAGAGACAGGGGTGGGAGATACGCAGTATTTT. Protein sequence: CSVLETGVGDTQYF.

The V and J genes are TRBV2 and TRBJ1-2; 7 positions agree with TRBD1. The CDR3 is 12 residues long. Germline V gene data show CDR1 as SNHLY and CDR2 as FYNNEI. The V segment lost 6 bases and the J segment 6 bases; nucleotides outside the gene matches: 4. CDR3 in DNA: TGTGCCAGCAGAGGGGGCAGGAATGGCTACACCTTC. It specifies CASRGGRNGYTF.

The rearrangement links TRBV27 to TRBJ1-2; 11 nucleotides match TRBD1. Germline V lookup: CDR1 MNHEY, CDR2 SMNVEV (reference sequence). V trimming: 6 bases; J trimming: 8 bases; junction bases outside the gene matches: 11. This CDR3 has 15 amino acids. The CDR3 loop is CASRHSDRGLMGYTF. The CDR3 DNA reads as TGTGCCAGCAGGCATTCGGACAGGGGGCTAATGGGCTACACCTTC.